This TCR beta chain derives from a study of tissue T cells after allogeneic stem cell transplantation. Study observations and caveats: TCR repertoires tracked anatomic similarity, regardless of disease or transplant status.

Assay used: immunoSEQ multiplex PCR; TCRdb lists only in-frame clones, some missing. The sample carries over 40,000 clones, approximately 73% recorded once. On this clone: Antigen: not known. Genes and germline are mouse. The CDR3 end falls 1 residue outside the read, so it is completed with the germline J gene. The same CDR3 can be traced to other DNA sequences in this sample.

The germline gives CDR1 FNHDT, CDR2 SITEND (reference sequence). The V end was cut by 2 bases, the J end by 0 bases, with 7 bases between. This CDR3 is built from 14 residues. The sample consisted of sorted cells pooled from one or two spleens. This chain joins TRBV19 and TRBJ2-5; D remains unclear. The source is a pool of C57BL/6 mice in good health. CDR3 DNA, as far as it was read: TGTGCCAGCAGTATCGGCGGTAACCAAGACACCCAGTAC. Residues: CASSIGGNQDTQY. The full CDR3 protein is CASSIGGNQDTQYF. Based on the CDR3 plus reference TRBV19 and TRBJ2-5, the full variable domain is GGIITQTPKFLIGQEGQKLTLKCQQNFNHDTMYWYRQDSGKGLRLIYYSITENDLQKGDLSEGYDASREKKSSFSLTVTSAQKNEMAVFLCASSIGGNQDTQYFGPGTRLLVL.